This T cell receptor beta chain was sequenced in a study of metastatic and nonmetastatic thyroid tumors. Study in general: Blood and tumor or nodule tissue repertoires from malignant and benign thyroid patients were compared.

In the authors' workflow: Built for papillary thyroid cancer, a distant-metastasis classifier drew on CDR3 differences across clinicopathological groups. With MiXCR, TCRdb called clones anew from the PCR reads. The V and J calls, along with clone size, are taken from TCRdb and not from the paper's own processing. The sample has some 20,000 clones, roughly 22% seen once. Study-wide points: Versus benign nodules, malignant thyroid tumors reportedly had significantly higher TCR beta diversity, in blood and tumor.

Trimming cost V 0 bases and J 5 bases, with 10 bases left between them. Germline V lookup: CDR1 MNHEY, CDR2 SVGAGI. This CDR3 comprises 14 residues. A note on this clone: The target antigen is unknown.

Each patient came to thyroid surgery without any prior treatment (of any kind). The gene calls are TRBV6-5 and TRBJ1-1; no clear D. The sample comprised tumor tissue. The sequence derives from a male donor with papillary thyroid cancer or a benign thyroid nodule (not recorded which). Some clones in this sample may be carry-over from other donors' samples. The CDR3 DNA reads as TGTGCCAGCAGTTACTCACTCGGTGGGACTGAAGCTTTCTTT. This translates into CASSYSLGGTEAFF.